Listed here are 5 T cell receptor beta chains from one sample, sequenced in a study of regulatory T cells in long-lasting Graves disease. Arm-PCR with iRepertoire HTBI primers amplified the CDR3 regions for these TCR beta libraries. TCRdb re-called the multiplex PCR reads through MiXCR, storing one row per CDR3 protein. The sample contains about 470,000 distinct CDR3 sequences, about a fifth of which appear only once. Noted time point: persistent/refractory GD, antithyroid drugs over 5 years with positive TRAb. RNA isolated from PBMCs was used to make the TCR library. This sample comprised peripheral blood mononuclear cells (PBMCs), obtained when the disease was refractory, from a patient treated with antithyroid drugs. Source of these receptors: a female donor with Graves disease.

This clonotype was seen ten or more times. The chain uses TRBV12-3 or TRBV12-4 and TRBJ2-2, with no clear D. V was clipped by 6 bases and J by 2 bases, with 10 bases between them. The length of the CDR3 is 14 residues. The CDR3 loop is CASSSATNTGELFF. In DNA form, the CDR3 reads TGTGCCAGCAGCTCAGCGACAAACACCGGGGAGCTGTTTTTT.

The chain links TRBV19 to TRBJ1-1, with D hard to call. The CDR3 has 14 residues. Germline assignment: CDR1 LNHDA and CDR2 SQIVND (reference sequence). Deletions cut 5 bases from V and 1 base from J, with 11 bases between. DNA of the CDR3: TGTGCCAGTAGTCGACAACGGGGGAACACTGAAGCTTTCTTT. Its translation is CASSRQRGNTEAFF. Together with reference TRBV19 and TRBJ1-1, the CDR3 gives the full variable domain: DGGITQSPKYLFRKEGQNVTLSCEQNLNHDAMYWYRQDPGQGLRLIYYSQIVNDFQKGDIAEGYSVSREKKESFPLTVTSAQKNPTAFYLCASSRQRGNTEAFFGQGTRLTVV.

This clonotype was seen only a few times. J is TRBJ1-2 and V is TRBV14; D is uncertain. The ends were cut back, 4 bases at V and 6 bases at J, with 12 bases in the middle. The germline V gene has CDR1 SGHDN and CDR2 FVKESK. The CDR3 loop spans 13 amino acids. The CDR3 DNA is TGTGCCAGCAGCCTGTATCGCGGGCATGGCTACACCTTC. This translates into CASSLYRGHGYTF.

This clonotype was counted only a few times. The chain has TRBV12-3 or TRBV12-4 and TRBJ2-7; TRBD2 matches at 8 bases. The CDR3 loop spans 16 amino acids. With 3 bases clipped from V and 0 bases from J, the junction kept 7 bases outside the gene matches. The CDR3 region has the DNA TGTGCCAGCAGTTTCTGGGCGCGGGGGGTCTCCTACGAGCAGTACTTC. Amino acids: CASSFWARGVSYEQYF.

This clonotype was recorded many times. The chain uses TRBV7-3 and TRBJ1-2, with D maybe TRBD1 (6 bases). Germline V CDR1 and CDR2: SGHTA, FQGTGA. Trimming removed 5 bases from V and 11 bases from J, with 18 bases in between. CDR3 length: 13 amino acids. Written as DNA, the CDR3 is TGTGCCAGCAGCCCCGCACAGGGCCAAGAGTACACCTTC. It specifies CASSPAQGQEYTF.